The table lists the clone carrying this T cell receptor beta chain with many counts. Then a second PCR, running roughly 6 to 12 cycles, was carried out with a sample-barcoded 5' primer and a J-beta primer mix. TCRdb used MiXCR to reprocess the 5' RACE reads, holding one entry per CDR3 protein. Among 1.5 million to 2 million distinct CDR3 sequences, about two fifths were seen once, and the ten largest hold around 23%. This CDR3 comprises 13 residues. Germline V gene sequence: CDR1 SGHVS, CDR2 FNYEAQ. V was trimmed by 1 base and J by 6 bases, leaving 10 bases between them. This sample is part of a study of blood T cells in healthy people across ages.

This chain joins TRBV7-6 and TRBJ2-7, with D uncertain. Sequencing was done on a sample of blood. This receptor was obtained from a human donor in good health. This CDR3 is CASSLETKGEQYF. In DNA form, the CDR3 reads TGTGCCAGCAGCTTAGAAACAAAGGGCGAGCAGTACTTC. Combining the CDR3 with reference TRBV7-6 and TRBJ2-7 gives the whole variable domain GAGVSQSPRYKVTKRGQDVALRCDPISGHVSLYWYRQALGQGPEFLTYFNYEAQQDKSGLPNDRFSAERPEGSISTLTIQRTEQRDSAMYRCASSLETKGEQYFGPGTRLTVT.